The T cell receptor beta chain described here comes from a study of cytomegalovirus exposure and HLA in healthy donors. Only in-frame clones appear in the TCRdb table, and some are missing; sequencing was by immunoSEQ multiplex PCR. The sample carries about 190,000 clones, about 80% recorded once. This clonotype originated in a woman aged 18-35 years in good health and CMV-seropositive. Sequenced sample: PBMCs.

The CDR3: CASSSGQKNTEAFF. The CDR3 DNA sequence: TGTGCCAGCTCATCCGGACAGAAGAACACTGAAGCTTTCTTT. The chain is built from TRBV18 and TRBJ1-1, with TRBD1 as a possible D gene (6 bases). Trimming took off 5 bases at V and 1 base at J, with 11 bases between the two ends. The germline V gene has CDR1 KGHSH and CDR2 LQKENI. This CDR3 spans 14 amino acids.